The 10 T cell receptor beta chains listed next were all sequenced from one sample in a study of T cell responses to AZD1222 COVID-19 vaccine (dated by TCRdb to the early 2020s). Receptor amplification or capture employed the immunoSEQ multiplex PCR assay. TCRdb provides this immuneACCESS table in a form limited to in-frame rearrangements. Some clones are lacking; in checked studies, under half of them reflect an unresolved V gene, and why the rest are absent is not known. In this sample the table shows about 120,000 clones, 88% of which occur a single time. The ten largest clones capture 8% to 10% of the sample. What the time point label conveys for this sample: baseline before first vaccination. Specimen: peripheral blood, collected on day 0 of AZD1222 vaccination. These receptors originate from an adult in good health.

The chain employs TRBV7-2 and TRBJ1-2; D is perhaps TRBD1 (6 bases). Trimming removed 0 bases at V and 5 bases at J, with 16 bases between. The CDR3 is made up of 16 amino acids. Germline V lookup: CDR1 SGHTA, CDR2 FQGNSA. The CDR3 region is CASSLALGGVFYGYTF. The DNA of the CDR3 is TGTGCCAGCAGCTTAGCGCTCGGGGGCGTTTTTTATGGCTACACCTTC.

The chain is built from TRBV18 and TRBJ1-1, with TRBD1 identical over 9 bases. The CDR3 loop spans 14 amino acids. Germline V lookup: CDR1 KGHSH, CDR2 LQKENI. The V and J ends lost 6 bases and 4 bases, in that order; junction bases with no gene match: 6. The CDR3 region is CASSWGQGSTEAFF. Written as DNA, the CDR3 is TGTGCCAGCTCGTGGGGACAGGGCAGCACTGAAGCTTTCTTT.

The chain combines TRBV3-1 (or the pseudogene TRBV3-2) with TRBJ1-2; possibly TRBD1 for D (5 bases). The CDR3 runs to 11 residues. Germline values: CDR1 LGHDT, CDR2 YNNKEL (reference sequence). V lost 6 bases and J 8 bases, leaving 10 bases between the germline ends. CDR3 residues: CASSRGDGYTF. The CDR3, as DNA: TGTGCCAGCAGTCGGGGCGACGGCTACACCTTC.

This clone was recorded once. DNA of the CDR3: TGTGCCAGCAGTTCACGTGGACAGGGGGTTTTCTCTGGAAACACCATATATTTT. Translated: CASSSRGQGVFSGNTIYF. The chain is built from TRBV27 and TRBJ1-3; 10 nucleotides line up with TRBD1. The V gene's germline CDR1 is MNHEY and CDR2 SMNVEV (reference sequence). Trimming took 4 bases from V and 0 from J; bases not matched to a gene: 9. This CDR3 contains 18 residues.

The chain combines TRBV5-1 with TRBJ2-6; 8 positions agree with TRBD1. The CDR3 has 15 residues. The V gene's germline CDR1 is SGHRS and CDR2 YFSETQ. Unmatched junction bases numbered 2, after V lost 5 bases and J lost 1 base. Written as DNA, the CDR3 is TGCGCCAGCAGTTGGACAGGGTCTGGGGCCAACGTCCTGACTTTC. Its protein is CASSWTGSGANVLTF.

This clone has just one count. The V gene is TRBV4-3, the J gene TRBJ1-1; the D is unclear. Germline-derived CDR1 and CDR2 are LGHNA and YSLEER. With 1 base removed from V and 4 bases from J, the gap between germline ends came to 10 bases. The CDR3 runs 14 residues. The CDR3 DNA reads TGCGCCAGCAGCCAAGTCCCAGGACGCACTGAAGCTTTCTTT. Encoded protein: CASSQVPGRTEAFF.

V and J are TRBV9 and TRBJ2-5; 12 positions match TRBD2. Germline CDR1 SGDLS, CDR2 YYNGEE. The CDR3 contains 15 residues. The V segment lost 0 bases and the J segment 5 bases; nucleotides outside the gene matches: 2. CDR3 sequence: CASSVGLAGGETQYF. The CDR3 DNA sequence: TGTGCCAGCAGCGTAGGCCTAGCGGGAGGGGAGACCCAGTACTTC.

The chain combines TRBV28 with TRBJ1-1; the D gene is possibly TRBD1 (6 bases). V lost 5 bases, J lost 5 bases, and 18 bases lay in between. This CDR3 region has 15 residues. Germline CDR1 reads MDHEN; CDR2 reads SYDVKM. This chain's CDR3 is CASSPSHRRGTEAFF. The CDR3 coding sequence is TGTGCCAGCAGTCCCTCACACCGCAGGGGAACTGAAGCTTTCTTT.

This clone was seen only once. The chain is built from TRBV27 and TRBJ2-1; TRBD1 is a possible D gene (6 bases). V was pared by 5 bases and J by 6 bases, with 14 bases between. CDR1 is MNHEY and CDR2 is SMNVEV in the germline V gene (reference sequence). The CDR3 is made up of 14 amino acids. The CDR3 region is CASSPWTESNEQFF. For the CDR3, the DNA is TGTGCCAGCAGTCCCTGGACAGAAAGCAATGAGCAGTTCTTC.

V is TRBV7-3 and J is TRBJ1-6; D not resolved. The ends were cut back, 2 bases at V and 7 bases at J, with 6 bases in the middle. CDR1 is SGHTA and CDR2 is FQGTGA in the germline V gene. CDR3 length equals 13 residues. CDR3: CASSLDGNSPLHF. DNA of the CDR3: TGTGCCAGCAGCTTAGACGGCAATTCACCCCTCCACTTT.